The source of this TCR beta chain is a study of pediatric ulcerative colitis. General study findings and limits: A couple of patients' blood samples yielded substantially fewer templates. Rectal repertoires separated controls, mild-moderate and acute severe colitis.

To note about this clone: Its antigen is undetermined.

Trimming took off 5 bases at V and 6 bases at J, with 20 bases between the two ends. The CDR3 totals 16 residues. Germline CDR1 SGHVS, CDR2 FQNEAQ. Libraries were prepared by immunoSEQ multiplex PCR; TCRdb keeps only in-frame clonotypes and omits some of them. The table lists tens of thousands of clones, 77% of them singletons, with 5.2% in the top ten. Colonoscopy and blood draw happened at the same time. The sequenced material came from blood. The receptor was derived from a boy under 18 with moderate ulcerative colitis. V gene TRBV7-8 combines with J gene TRBJ1-5; the D gene is possibly TRBD1 (5 bases). The CDR3 DNA is TGTGCCAGCAGCGAGGTGGGAGGGGATGTCGCTCAGCCCCAGCATTTT. Protein: CASSEVGGDVAQPQHF.